The 18 T cell receptor beta chains below come from one sample, sequenced in a study of human T cells and chemical hapten exposure. Time point of the sample: healthy volunteer bleed at 6 weeks. The study extracted total RNA from unfractionated whole blood. TCRdb independently ran MiXCR on the RACE reads; one entry per CDR3 protein. Found here are tens of thousands of distinct CDR3 sequences, 8.6% of them singletons; the top ten hold 1.5% to 1.7%. Sequenced sample: whole blood. The receptors were sampled from a male donor in good health. Some clones in this sample may be carry-over from other donors' samples.

Many counts were recorded for this clonotype. The chain recombines TRBV5-1 with TRBJ1-1, with 10 bases fitting TRBD1. From germline, CDR1 is SGHRS and CDR2 YFSETQ. J was trimmed by 1 base and V by 1 base; bases with no gene match: 1. This CDR3 has 15 amino acids. The CDR3 sequence is CASSLRDRGNTEAFF. The CDR3 DNA is TGCGCCAGCAGCTTGAGGGACAGGGGGAACACTGAAGCTTTCTTT.

At least ten counts were recorded for this clonotype. The chain joins TRBV9 to TRBJ2-1; 14 nucleotides match TRBD2. Germline V lookup: CDR1 SGDLS, CDR2 YYNGEE. The ends lost 4 bases at V and 0 bases at J; junction bases unmatched: 12. This CDR3 contains 20 residues. CDR3 sequence: CASSQLPGLAGVSSYNEQFF. The CDR3 DNA reads as TGTGCCAGCAGCCAACTACCGGGACTAGCGGGGGTTAGCTCCTACAATGAGCAGTTCTTC. Combining the CDR3 with reference TRBV9 and TRBJ2-1 gives the whole variable domain DSGVTQTPKHLITATGQRVTLRCSPRSGDLSVYWYQQSLDQGLQFLIQYYNGEERAKGNILERFSAQQFPDLHSELNLSSLELGDSALYFCASSQLPGLAGVSSYNEQFFGPGTRLTVL.

The V gene is TRBV6-2 or TRBV6-3, the J gene TRBJ1-2; D remains ambiguous. Germline CDR1 reads MNHEY; CDR2 reads SVGEGT. The CDR3 length is 12 residues. Trimming took off 3 bases at V and 4 bases at J, with 6 bases between the two ends. The CDR3, as DNA: TGTGCCAGCAGTTATCCAATCTATGGCTACACCTTC. Its translation: CASSYPIYGYTF.

This clonotype was picked up many times. The chain carries TRBV6-1 and TRBJ2-3, with 7 bases aligning to TRBD2. CDR3 size: 16 residues. Germline loops: CDR1 MNHNS, CDR2 SASEGT. V dropped 6 bases and J dropped 1; count of bases not matched to a gene: 10. The CDR3 DNA follows: TGTGCCAGCAGCTTCTCAGGGAGGGGAGGCACAGATACGCAGTATTTT. This sequence encodes CASSFSGRGGTDTQYF.

The chain has TRBV6-5 and TRBJ1-1; 8 bases match TRBD1. After removal of 5 bases from V and 6 bases from J, the junction contained 14 bases not matched to a gene. CDR3 size: 16 residues. Germline V gene sequence: CDR1 MNHEY, CDR2 SVGAGI. The chain's CDR3 is CASSPRQGQRFAEAFF. The DNA of the CDR3 is TGTGCCAGCAGTCCCCGACAGGGGCAAAGGTTCGCTGAAGCTTTCTTT.

The chain carries TRBV3-1 and TRBJ2-7; a possible D gene is TRBD1 (6 bases). CDR1 is LGHDT, CDR2 YNNKEL, per germline (reference sequence). V was shortened by 8 bases and J by 1 base, with 12 bases between the two germline ends. There are 13 residues in the CDR3. The CDR3 coding sequence is TGTGCCAGCGGCAAGACAGGATCCTACGAGCAGTACTTC. It translates to CASGKTGSYEQYF.

This clonotype was detected many times. The J gene is TRBJ2-7, the V gene TRBV12-3 or TRBV12-4; unclear D gene. CDR3 length: 11 residues. V was cut by 2 bases and J by 3 bases, with 2 bases left in between. As DNA, the CDR3 is TGTGCCAGCAGTTTAAACTACGAGCAGTACTTC. It yields the protein CASSLNYEQYF.

The table lists this clonotype with a few counts. The chain recombines TRBV20-1 with TRBJ2-5; D remains ambiguous. V lost 0 bases and J lost 4, with 15 bases in between. CDR3 length: 15 amino acids. In germline, CDR1 is DFQATT, CDR2 SNEGSKA (reference sequence). CDR3 in amino acids: CSAREPGSYAETQYF. The CDR3 DNA reads TGCAGTGCTAGAGAGCCCGGGTCGTATGCAGAGACCCAGTACTTC.

This clonotype has a count of ten or more. V is TRBV27 and J is TRBJ1-2; 7 bases align to TRBD1. The ends lost 8 bases at V and 4 bases at J; junction bases unmatched: 7. CDR1 is MNHEY, CDR2 SMNVEV, per germline (reference sequence). CDR3 length equals 13 residues. In DNA form, the CDR3 reads TGTGCCAGCTCCCAAGGGGGCGGCTATGGCTACACCTTC. It specifies CASSQGGGYGYTF.

Only a few counts were recorded for this clonotype. J is TRBJ1-2 and V is TRBV6-5; D not certain. Per germline, CDR1 MNHEY and CDR2 SVGAGI. The CDR3 length is 12 residues. Trimming stripped 7 bases from V and 3 bases from J, with 9 bases between. CDR3 sequence: CASNSDDYGYTF. DNA of the CDR3: TGTGCCAGCAACTCCGACGACTATGGCTACACCTTC.

This chain uses TRBV20-1 with TRBJ1-1; D is possibly TRBD1 (6 bases). The germline CDR1 and CDR2 sequences are DFQATT and SNEGSKA (reference sequence). The CDR3 totals 14 residues. V lost 1 base to trimming and J lost 0 bases, with 9 bases between them. DNA of the CDR3: TGCAGTGCTAGAGGCAACAGGGTGAACACTGAAGCTTTCTTT. It is translated as CSARGNRVNTEAFF.

At least ten counts were recorded for this clonotype. Written as DNA, the CDR3 is TGCGCCAGCAGCTTGGGACAGGGGTTCGATGAGCAGTTCTTC. Translation: CASSLGQGFDEQFF. The rearrangement links TRBV5-1 to TRBJ2-1; 8 nucleotides match TRBD1. This CDR3 is built from 14 residues. Germline CDR1 SGHRS, CDR2 YFSETQ. The junction had 4 bases not matched to a gene; V was cut back by 0 bases and J by 8 bases.

The rearrangement uses TRBV7-2 and TRBJ2-5; 7 positions agree with TRBD1. Germline V gene data show CDR1 as SGHTA and CDR2 as FQGNSA. Germline trimming cut 2 bases from V and 5 bases from J; bases unmatched to any gene: 11. This CDR3 is 16 amino acids long. The CDR3 nucleotides read TGTGCCAGCAGCTTACCGACCTCTAGACAGGGCGAGACCCAGTACTTC. It is translated as CASSLPTSRQGETQYF.

The sample holds a few counts of this clonotype. The rearrangement links TRBV5-4 to TRBJ2-1; possible D gene TRBD1, 6 bases. The CDR3 covers 12 residues. The V gene lost 5 bases and the J gene lost 8 bases, with 11 bases spanning the gap. Germline V CDR1 and CDR2: SGHNT, YYREEE (reference sequence). The CDR3 here is CASSRTVDEQFF. The CDR3 region has the DNA TGTGCCAGCAGTCGGACAGTCGATGAGCAGTTCTTC.

The V gene is TRBV7-9, the J gene TRBJ2-1; D is ambiguous. The V gene lost 3 bases and the J gene lost 0 bases, with 3 bases spanning the gap. The germline V gene encodes CDR1 SEHNR and CDR2 FQNEAQ (reference sequence). The CDR3 runs 13 residues. The CDR3 DNA follows: TGTGCCAGCAGCTTTGACTCCTACAATGAGCAGTTCTTC. Its protein is CASSFDSYNEQFF.

The rearrangement joins TRBV6-2 or TRBV6-3 to TRBJ1-5; a weak D match, TRBD1 (5 bases). The germline V gene has CDR1 MNHEY and CDR2 SVGEGT. This CDR3 contains 16 residues. Trimming pared 1 base from V and 1 base from J, leaving 11 bases between. CDR3 in amino acids: CASSYLRRVSNQPQHF. DNA of the CDR3: TGTGCCAGCAGTTACTTGCGCAGGGTGAGCAATCAGCCCCAGCATTTT.

There are a few counts of this clonotype. The chain links TRBV7-2 to TRBJ1-3; D is uncertain. Trimming removed 1 base from V and 2 bases from J, with 9 bases in between. Germline V CDR1 and CDR2: SGHTA, FQGNSA. The CDR3 spans 15 residues. CDR3 sequence: CASSLGPSTGNTIYF. CDR3 nucleotide sequence: TGTGCCAGCAGCTTAGGTCCCAGCACTGGAAACACCATATATTTT.

The chain has TRBV7-9 and TRBJ2-3; 12 nucleotides match TRBD2. CDR1 SEHNR and CDR2 FQNEAQ come from the germline V gene (reference sequence). The CDR3 has 16 amino acids. V shed 4 bases, J shed 4 bases, and the junction held 6 bases outside the gene matches. Here the CDR3 DNA reads TGTGCCAGCAGCTATACCCTAGCGGGAGGGCCAGATACGCAGTATTTT. It encodes CASSYTLAGGPDTQYF.